This TCR beta chain appears in the sequencing data of a study of post-analysis software for immune sequencing data. Study-wide background: As for disease course, relapsing-remitting, secondary progressive and progressive-relapsing multiple sclerosis were all included.

The authors incorporated unique molecular identifiers into the TCR beta cDNA libraries. TCRdb called the PCR reads again in MiXCR, with one record for every CDR3 protein. In the table there are hundreds of thousands of distinct CDR3 sequences, 44% of which are singletons. This clonotype has more than one count but fewer than ten. The sequence was obtained from a girl aged 5 to 17 with multiple sclerosis. The sequencing sample was made of blood.

This CDR3 reads CASTKGAATQYF. CDR3 in DNA: TGTGCCAGCACCAAAGGGGCGGCAACGCAGTATTTT. The chain joins TRBV12-3 or TRBV12-4 to TRBJ2-3; a possible D gene is TRBD1 (5 bases). V was pared by 7 bases and J by 9 bases, with 14 bases between. The CDR3 runs 12 residues.